These T cell receptor beta chains were read from a single sample in a study of shared clonotypes between healthy human individuals. Profiling relied on immunoSEQ multiplex PCR, and the TCRdb table lists in-frame clones only, not all of them. The profile shows hundreds of thousands of clones, about 80% of them singletons. The specimen was memory CD4+ T cells sorted from blood. These receptors were obtained from a woman aged 25 to 39 in good health. Each CDR3 is given with its conserved first and last residue. Fields, in order: CDR3 protein, CDR3 DNA, D gene, J gene, V gene, clone size. The D gene is left open where the match is weak. Clone size, where shown, is once, few, many, or a class for clones that have expanded.

CAWSVTRNYGYTF	TGTGCCTGGAGTGTAACACGAAACTATGGCTACACCTTC	-	TRBJ1-2	TRBV30	-
CASSQAGAGDGYTF	TGTGCCAGCAGCCAAGCGGGGGCGGGGGATGGCTACACCTTC	-	TRBJ1-2	TRBV14	-
CATALSTDTQYF	TGTGCCACCGCTTTATCGACAGATACGCAGTATTTT	-	TRBJ2-3	TRBV19	-
CAISPGHKDYGYTF	TGTGCCATCAGTCCGGGACACAAGGACTATGGCTACACCTTC	-	TRBJ1-2	TRBV10-3	-
CASSMAGTALNQPQHF	TGTGCCAGTAGTATGGCCGGGACAGCGCTCAATCAGCCCCAGCATTTT	TRBD1	TRBJ1-5	TRBV19	many
CASSAPRGSGQPQHF	TGTGCCAGTAGTGCCCCACGGGGATCGGGGCAGCCCCAGCATTTT	-	TRBJ1-5	TRBV19	few
CASSLVQEANTGELFF	TGCGCCAGCAGCTTGGTCCAGGAAGCGAACACCGGGGAGCTGTTTTTT	-	TRBJ2-2	TRBV5-1	-
CASSAGFNQPQHF	TGTGCCAGCAGTGCAGGGTTCAATCAGCCCCAGCATTTT	-	TRBJ1-5	TRBV2	-
CASSRGQGHETQYF	TGTGCCAGCAGCCGAGGACAGGGCCATGAGACCCAGTACTTC	TRBD1	TRBJ2-5	TRBV7-3	-
CSVGHPNTEAFF	TGCAGCGTTGGACACCCGAACACTGAAGCTTTCTTT	-	TRBJ1-1	TRBV29-1	-
CASNPGQGANEQYF	TGTGCCAGCAATCCGGGACAGGGGGCTAATGAGCAGTACTTC	TRBD1	TRBJ2-5	TRBV2	-
CATRQGRRTDTQYF	TGCGCCACCCGACAGGGGAGAAGGACAGATACGCAGTATTTT	TRBD1	TRBJ2-3	TRBV5-1	-
CASSYLTGGAFF	TGTGCCAGCAGTTACCTCACGGGAGGGGCTTTCTTT	-	TRBJ1-1	TRBV6-6	-
CASSSLEADTQYF	TGTGCCAGCAGTTCCCTTGAAGCAGATACGCAGTATTTT	-	TRBJ2-3	TRBV6-5	-
CASSLGGTGGFGNTIYF	TGTGCCAGCAGCTTAGGAGGGACAGGGGGCTTTGGAAACACCATATATTTT	TRBD1	TRBJ1-3	TRBV7-2	-
CATSLAGDPYNEQFF	TGTGCCACCAGCTTGGCGGGAGACCCCTACAATGAGCAGTTCTTC	TRBD2	TRBJ2-1	TRBV15	few
CASSVSAGADTQYF	TGTGCCAGCAGTGTATCAGCGGGAGCAGATACGCAGTATTTT	TRBD2	TRBJ2-3	TRBV25-1	-
CASFASFGSQRGTQYF	TGTGCCAGCTTCGCTAGTTTCGGGTCCCAAAGGGGGACGCAGTATTTT	-	TRBJ2-3	TRBV27	few
CASSRGPSNTEAFF	TGCGCCAGCAGCAGGGGCCCCTCTAACACTGAAGCTTTCTTT	-	TRBJ1-1	TRBV5-1	-
CASNTQGAKYEQYF	TGTGCCAGCAACACACAGGGGGCTAAGTACGAGCAGTACTTC	TRBD1	TRBJ2-7	TRBV6-5	-
CASSKALFRKNTGELFF	TGTGCCAGCAGCAAAGCGCTTTTCAGAAAGAACACCGGGGAGCTGTTTTTT	-	TRBJ2-2	TRBV21-1	-
CASSGGTNSNQPQHF	TGTGCCAGCAGTGGAGGGACGAATAGCAATCAGCCCCAGCATTTT	-	TRBJ1-5	TRBV6-1	-
CASSPDGWGYEQYF	TGTGCCAGCTCACCGGACGGGTGGGGCTACGAGCAGTACTTC	-	TRBJ2-7	TRBV18	-
CASSYTDSYEQYF	TGTGCCAGCAGTTACACGGACAGCTACGAGCAGTACTTC	-	TRBJ2-7	TRBV6-6	few
CASSLAARTTRGNTIYF	TGTGCCAGCAGCTTAGCTGCCCGGACCACCCGGGGGAACACCATATATTTT	-	TRBJ1-3	TRBV7-8	-
CASSLQVGETQYF	TGTGCCAGCAGCCTCCAGGTGGGAGAGACCCAGTACTTC	-	TRBJ2-5	TRBV7-2	-
CASSRQGNQPQHF	TGTGCCAGTAGTCGACAGGGCAATCAGCCCCAGCATTTT	-	TRBJ1-5	TRBV19	-